The T cell receptor beta chain under discussion was sequenced for a study of CD8 T cells in Susac syndrome. In the multiple sclerosis control group, patients were treatment-naive and had stable or active relapsing-remitting disease. TEMRA cells were enriched by FACS, while CD8+ and CD4+ T cells were obtained through a negative isolation that was performed magnetically. The V end lost 3 bases, the J end lost 11 bases, and 16 bases lay between the germline ends. The CDR3 length is 13 residues. A word on this clonotype: The antigen remains undetermined.

Reverse transcription of roughly 0.5 to 1 ug RNA was performed with random hexamers. Amplification of TCR beta CDR3 used immunoSEQ multiplex PCR across 54 Vbeta and 13 Jbeta. TCRdb passed the immunoSEQ multiplex PCR reads through MiXCR, listing each CDR3 protein once. The sample has 150,000 to 250,000 distinct CDR3 sequences, nearly 95% seen once. Study findings and constraints: The authors acknowledged that their TCR sequencing and HLA analysis involved a relatively small number of individuals.

J is TRBJ1-1 and V is TRBV12-3 or TRBV12-4; D is perhaps TRBD1 (5 bases). The sample comprised CD4+ T cells from PBMCs. The TCR sequence derives from a human donor with multiple sclerosis. CDR3 in amino acids: CASSFDSRLAAFF. CDR3 coding DNA: TGTGCCAGCAGTTTTGACAGCCGGTTAGCTGCTTTCTTT.